The rows below give T cell receptor beta chains drawn from one sample of a study of blood T cell repertoires in COVID-19. Clones were sequenced by immunoSEQ multiplex PCR, and TCRdb holds only the in-frame ones, with some missing. The sample shows about 210,000 clones, about 83% of them seen only once. The sequencing sample was made of peripheral blood. The receptors here all came from a woman between 50 and 59 years old with active or convalescent COVID-19. CDR3s include the opening cysteine and the closing phenylalanine or tryptophan. D genes are given only for firm matches. Some rows mark clone size as missing; the rest say once, few, many or name a class of expanded clone.

TRBJ2-2,-,TRBV5-4,TRBD1,TGTGCCAGCAGCCCAAGGGACAGGCCTAGCACAGGCACCGGGGAGCTGTTTTTT,CASSPRDRPSTGTGELFF
TRBJ2-7,-,TRBV19,TRBD1,TGTGCCAGTACCGGGACAGCCTCTGAGCAGTACTTC,CASTGTASEQYF
TRBJ2-2,-,TRBV2,-,TGTGCCAGCAGTGGACAGGGAGGCGGGGAGCTGTTTTTT,CASSGQGGGELFF
TRBJ1-5,-,TRBV2,-,TGTGCCAGCAGTGAATTGGGGGGGAAGGGGTCTTATAGCAATCAGCCCCAGCATTTT,CASSELGGKGSYSNQPQHF
TRBJ2-3,-,TRBV7-3,-,TGTGCCAGCAGCTTAAGGCGGGACACAGATACGCAGTATTTT,CASSLRRDTDTQYF
TRBJ1-5,-,TRBV27,-,TGTGCCAGCAGTTCCGTGGGAGGGTTTGAGCCCCAGCATTTT,CASSSVGGFEPQHF
TRBJ2-2,-,TRBV19,TRBD1,TGTGCCAGTACCCCGGGACAGGTGAACACCGGGGAGCTGTTTTTT,CASTPGQVNTGELFF
TRBJ1-1,once,TRBV10-2,-,TGCGCCAGCAGTGAGGGGGGCAGGGTAGGGACAATGAACACTGAAGCTTTCTTT,CASSEGGRVGTMNTEAFF
TRBJ2-1,-,TRBV5-1,TRBD2,TGCGCCAGCAGCTACCTAGCGGGAGGGTACAATGAGCAGTTCTTC,CASSYLAGGYNEQFF
TRBJ1-1,-,TRBV13,-,TGTGCCAGCAGCTTTCGAGGAGGGTCTGAAGCTTTCTTT,CASSFRGGSEAFF
TRBJ2-1,once,TRBV6-5,TRBD1,TGTGCCAGCAACAACAGGGGGCAAGCCCTCAATGAGCAGTTCTTC,CASNNRGQALNEQFF
TRBJ2-6,-,TRBV4-1,-,TGCGCCAGCAGCCAAGTCATCTCTGGGGCCAACGTCCTGACTTTC,CASSQVISGANVLTF
TRBJ1-2,-,TRBV28,-,TGTGCCAGCAGTTCAGGACAGTACTATGGCTACACCTTC,CASSSGQYYGYTF
TRBJ1-6,-,TRBV5-1,-,TGCGCCAGCAGCTTCAAACAGACTAATTCACCCCTCCACTTT,CASSFKQTNSPLHF
TRBJ2-2,-,TRBV5-1,-,TGCGCCAGCAGCTCGGGGGGCAGGGCTAACACCGGGGAGCTGTTTTTT,CASSSGGRANTGELFF
TRBJ2-7,once,TRBV7-9,-,TGTGCCAGCAGCTTATCCAGGGACTACGAGCAGTACTTC,CASSLSRDYEQYF
TRBJ2-1,-,TRBV10-3,TRBD1,TGTGCCATCAGTCCCGGGACAGGGGGCGGCGGCTACAATGAGCAGTTCTTC,CAISPGTGGGGYNEQFF
TRBJ1-2,-,TRBV18,TRBD1,TGTGCCAGCTCACTAATCCGGGACAGTAACTATGGCTACACCTTC,CASSLIRDSNYGYTF
TRBJ1-1,few,TRBV12-3/TRBV12-4,-,TGTGCCAGCAGTTTGTCGGGGGAAGCTTTCTTT,CASSLSGEAFF
TRBJ1-5,once,TRBV10-2,TRBD1,TGCGCCAGCGGGGATGGACAGGGGAATAATCAGCCCCAGCATTTT,CASGDGQGNNQPQHF
TRBJ2-2,-,TRBV5-4,-,TGTGCCAGCAGCTTTCCAGGGGCCGGCACCGGGGAGCTGTTTTTT,CASSFPGAGTGELFF
TRBJ1-1,-,TRBV9,-,TGTGCCAGCAGCGTATCCCCAGGAAACACTGAAGCTTTCTTT,CASSVSPGNTEAFF
TRBJ1-5,-,TRBV2,TRBD1,TGTGCCAGCAGGGAACAGGGGGTAGGCAATCAGCCCCAGCATTTT,CASREQGVGNQPQHF
TRBJ2-7,-,TRBV10-1,TRBD2,TGCGCCAGCAGTAAATCAGCGGGAGAAAGTGAGCAGTACTTC,CASSKSAGESEQYF
TRBJ1-1,-,TRBV25-1,TRBD1,TGTGCCAGCAGTACTTACAGGGGGAACACTGAAGCTTTCTTT,CASSTYRGNTEAFF
TRBJ2-3,-,TRBV15,-,TGTGCCACCAGCAGAGAAGGAGACCCCACAGATACGCAGTATTTT,CATSREGDPTDTQYF
TRBJ2-7,-,TRBV18,TRBD1,TGTGCCAGCTCACCCGGGACAGCTTCTTACGAGCAGTACTTC,CASSPGTASYEQYF
TRBJ2-7,-,TRBV3-1/TRBV3-2,-,TGTGCCAGCAGCCAATCCCCCAGGGCCTACGAGCAGTACTTC,CASSQSPRAYEQYF
TRBJ1-1,once,TRBV28,-,TGTGCCAGCAGGCCGCCTACAGGGAACACTGAAGCTTTCTTT,CASRPPTGNTEAFF
TRBJ2-3,-,TRBV6-4,TRBD2,TGTGCCAGCATGGCCTCTAGCGGGAGATTCGATACGCAGTATTTT,CASMASSGRFDTQYF
TRBJ2-2,-,TRBV3-1/TRBV3-2,TRBD2,TGTGCCAGCAGCCAAAGGTGGCGAGCGGGACTGAACACCGGGGAGCTGTTTTTT,CASSQRWRAGLNTGELFF
TRBJ2-7,few,TRBV5-1,-,TGCGCCAGCAGCTTCAGGGGCGGCGAGCAGTACTTC,CASSFRGGEQYF
TRBJ1-1,-,TRBV6-5,-,TGTGCCAGCGAGGGCACACCGAACACTGAAGCTTTCTTT,CASEGTPNTEAFF
TRBJ2-1,-,TRBV5-4,TRBD2,TGTGCCAGCAGCTCTCTTCTAGCGGGAGGTATCTATGAGCAGTTCTTC,CASSSLLAGGIYEQFF
TRBJ2-5,-,TRBV20-1,TRBD1,TGCAGTGCTAGTCTACCGGACAGGGCCCAGTACTTC,CSASLPDRAQYF
TRBJ1-5,-,TRBV10-3,TRBD1,TGTGCCATCAGTGAGTCCTTGACAGGGAGTAGCAATCAGCCCCAGCATTTT,CAISESLTGSSNQPQHF
TRBJ1-2,few,TRBV11-2,-,TGTGCCAGCAGCTTAGGCGGTCTCTATGGCTACACCTTC,CASSLGGLYGYTF
TRBJ2-1,-,TRBV5-1,TRBD2,TGCGCCAGCAGCCCTAGCGGGGGCTCCTACAATGAGCAGTTCTTC,CASSPSGGSYNEQFF
TRBJ2-7,-,TRBV2,-,TGTGCCAGCAGACCCCCCGACTACTCCTCTCCCTACGAGCAGTACTTC,CASRPPDYSSPYEQYF
TRBJ1-5,-,TRBV7-9,-,TGTGCCAGCAGCAACAGCGGGTGGGGCAATCAGCCCCAGCATTTT,CASSNSGWGNQPQHF